Presented here are 17 T cell receptor beta chains from one specimen sequenced in a study of cytomegalovirus exposure and HLA in healthy donors. The PCR was carried out with 60 Vbeta primers and 13 Jbeta primers. The table came from immunoSEQ multiplex PCR; TCRdb's copy has only in-frame clones and leaves some out. The sample carries about 140,000 clones, 75% recorded once. The specimen sequenced was PBMCs. The receptors stem from a man in his forties in good health and CMV-seronegative.

The chain employs TRBV5-6 and TRBJ2-5; D is ambiguous. This CDR3 is 15 amino acids long. Trimming cost V 0 bases and J 2 bases, with 11 bases left between them. CDR1 and CDR2 from the germline V gene are SGHDT and YYEEEE. CDR3 residues: CASSLGLGRQETQYF. DNA for the CDR3: TGTGCCAGCAGCTTGGGGTTGGGCAGGCAAGAGACCCAGTACTTC.

The chain links TRBV6-6 to TRBJ2-1, with TRBD2 matching 10 bases. Germline V lookup: CDR1 MNHNY, CDR2 SVGAGI (reference sequence). The CDR3 runs to 15 residues. Losses at the gene ends were 11 bases for V and 1 base for J; bases not matched to a gene: 8. The CDR3 loop is CAAQRGGQSYNEQFF. The CDR3 nucleotides read TGTGCCGCCCAGCGGGGGGGCCAGTCCTACAATGAGCAGTTCTTC.

The V and J genes are TRBV6-5 and TRBJ1-1, with D possibly matching TRBD1 (5 bases). The V gene's germline CDR1 is MNHEY and CDR2 SVGAGI. The CDR3 sequence is 13 residues long. The V and J ends lost 2 bases and 7 bases respectively, with 11 bases between them. CDR3 amino acids: CASSYSQGYEAFF. In DNA, the CDR3 is TGTGCCAGCAGTTACAGTCAGGGCTATGAAGCTTTCTTT.

The rearrangement uses TRBV6-5 and TRBJ1-5; 9 bases fit TRBD1. Germline CDR1 reads MNHEY; CDR2 reads SVGAGI. With 7 bases clipped from V and 7 bases from J, the junction kept 11 bases outside the gene matches. CDR3 length equals 15 residues. CDR3 loop: CASNPTGQGSQPQHF. CDR3 nucleotide sequence: TGTGCCAGCAACCCCACCGGACAGGGGTCCCAGCCCCAGCATTTT.

V and J are TRBV5-4 and TRBJ1-1; TRBD1 aligns across 7 bases. Germline CDR1 is SGHNT and CDR2 is YYREEE (reference sequence). Losses at the gene ends were 4 bases for V and 9 bases for J; bases not matched to a gene: 12. The CDR3 contains 14 residues. The CDR3 sequence is CASSVRDRDPKAFF. CDR3 nucleotides: TGTGCCAGCAGCGTTCGGGACAGAGATCCAAAAGCTTTCTTT.

The chain uses TRBV2 and TRBJ2-7; 9 bases are shared with TRBD1. The ends lost 3 bases at V and 4 bases at J; junction bases unmatched: 7. Germline lookup yields CDR1 SNHLY and CDR2 FYNNEI. The CDR3 has 15 residues. The CDR3 region is CASSDRRTGAYEQYF. CDR3 coding DNA: TGTGCCAGCAGTGATCGGAGGACAGGGGCATACGAGCAGTACTTC. Using reference TRBV2 and TRBJ2-7 for the parts outside the CDR3, the full variable domain is EPEVTQTPSHQVTQMGQEVILRCVPISNHLYFYWYRQILGQKVEFLVSFYNNEISEKSEIFDDQFSVERPDGSNFTLKIRSTKLEDSAMYFCASSDRRTGAYEQYFGPGTRLTVT.

The V gene is TRBV28, the J gene TRBJ1-6; 9 bases agree with TRBD1. The CDR3 consists of 18 residues. Unmatched junction bases numbered 12, after V lost 2 bases and J lost 7 bases. The germline CDR1 and CDR2 sequences are MDHEN and SYDVKM. CDR3 loop: CASSLGASGQGWNSPLHF. The CDR3 DNA reads TGTGCCAGCAGTTTAGGGGCAAGTGGACAGGGGTGGAATTCACCCCTCCACTTT.

The rearrangement uses TRBV25-1 and TRBJ1-4; the D is unclear. There are 15 residues in the CDR3. V lost 1 base and J 5 bases, leaving 11 bases between the germline ends. The germline V gene has CDR1 MGHDK and CDR2 SYGVNS. The chain's CDR3 is CASSELSRENEKLFF. In nucleotides, the CDR3 is TGTGCCAGCAGTGAATTGAGTCGGGAGAATGAAAAACTGTTTTTT.

The V call is TRBV19, the J call TRBJ2-7, with TRBD1 matching over 8 bases. V lost 6 bases, J lost 4 bases, and 8 bases stayed unmatched. The length of the CDR3 is 14 residues. The germline V gene encodes CDR1 LNHDA and CDR2 SQIVND (reference sequence). CDR3 sequence: CASSGQGVWYEQYF. The CDR3 DNA reads as TGTGCCAGTAGCGGACAGGGTGTATGGTACGAGCAGTACTTC.

This sequence joins TRBV9 and TRBJ1-4; maybe TRBD1 (5 bases). Looked up from germline, CDR1 is SGDLS and CDR2 is YYNGEE. Between the trimmed V and J ends, which lost 3 bases and 3 bases, there was a span of 9 bases. CDR3 length equals 14 residues. The CDR3 DNA is TGTGCCAGCAGCGGGAGGGGAGCTAATGAAAAACTGTTTTTT. It yields the protein CASSGRGANEKLFF.

This clone was observed a handful of times. The chain is built from TRBV4-1 and TRBJ1-5, with D perhaps matching TRBD1 (5 bases). Looked up from germline, CDR1 is MGHRA and CDR2 is YSYEKL. This CDR3 has 16 amino acids. The V gene lost 1 base and the J gene lost 4 bases, with 14 bases spanning the gap. The CDR3 DNA follows: TGCGCCAGCAGCCAAGGCGGGACGGTAAGAAATCAGCCCCAGCATTTT. Its translation is CASSQGGTVRNQPQHF.

The chain links TRBV9 to TRBJ1-2; TRBD1 is a possible D gene (5 bases). Germline V gene data show CDR1 as SGDLS and CDR2 as YYNGEE. Trimming took 1 base from V and 10 from J, leaving 11 bases between them. CDR3 length: 12 residues. CDR3 sequence (DNA): TGTGCCAGCAGCGTACAGGGTCGCGCCTACACCTTC. As protein: CASSVQGRAYTF.

The chain couples TRBV4-3 to TRBJ1-1; D might be TRBD1 (6 bases). The CDR3 spans 15 residues. V dropped 4 bases and J dropped 4 bases, with 16 bases sitting between them. In germline, CDR1 is LGHNA, CDR2 YSLEER. CDR3 DNA sequence: TGCGCCAGCAGCCCCAACAGGGTAGGAGCCACTGAAGCTTTCTTT. This sequence encodes CASSPNRVGATEAFF.

This chain links TRBV7-3 with TRBJ2-3, with D possibly TRBD2 on 5 matching bases. The V gene lost 1 base and the J gene lost 6 bases, with 17 bases spanning the gap. Germline assignment: CDR1 SGHTA and CDR2 FQGTGA. This CDR3 is 16 amino acids long. The CDR3 DNA follows: TGTGCCAGCAGCTTAAATTACGGCCACACGGGGGATACGCAGTATTTT. Translating gives CASSLNYGHTGDTQYF.

V is TRBV5-1 and J is TRBJ1-2, with unresolved D. This CDR3 spans 12 amino acids. V was clipped by 0 bases and J by 8 bases, with 8 bases between them. Looked up from germline, CDR1 is SGHRS and CDR2 is YFSETQ. The CDR3 is CASSLEREGYTF. In DNA form, the CDR3 reads TGCGCCAGCAGCTTGGAAAGGGAGGGCTACACCTTC. Together with reference TRBV5-1 and TRBJ1-2, the CDR3 gives the full variable domain: KAGVTQTPRYLIKTRGQQVTLSCSPISGHRSVSWYQQTPGQGLQFLFEYFSETQRNKGNFPGRFSGRQFSNSRSEMNVSTLELGDSALYLCASSLEREGYTFGSGTRLTVV.

This sequence joins TRBV6-5 and TRBJ1-5; D unclear. The CDR3 has 13 amino acids. V shed 8 bases and J shed 0 bases, with 8 bases lying between them. Germline V gene lookup returns CDR1 MNHEY and CDR2 SVGAGI. The CDR3 sequence is CASQRDSNQPQHF. The CDR3 DNA reads TGTGCCAGCCAACGGGATAGCAATCAGCCCCAGCATTTT.

The V call is TRBV7-6, the J call TRBJ1-1; tentatively, D is TRBD1 (5 bases). The V end was cut by 5 bases, the J end by 7 bases, with 11 bases between. Germline V lookup: CDR1 SGHVS, CDR2 FNYEAQ. The length of the CDR3 is 12 residues. The CDR3 region is CASSPGEYEAFF. CDR3 DNA sequence: TGTGCCAGCAGCCCGGGGGAGTATGAAGCTTTCTTT.